This T cell receptor (beta chain) was retrieved from a study of blood T cell repertoires in COVID-19 (dated by TCRdb to 2018 to 2020). Study-level background: Samples covering the acute and convalescent phases of COVID-19 were provided by collaborators in the United States, Italy and Spain. Where available, HLA class I and class II types were taken from metadata supplied by the sample provider and were not determined by assay-based typing. The prospective study material was composed of cDNA or gDNA derived from T cells, B-cell-depleted T cells, or PBMCs. Samples were obtained from the ongoing ImmuneRACE study (first 160 participants) and from 1,000 to 1,500 subjects provided by 6 global collaborators. The dataset comprised deeply sampled blood TCRbeta repertoires from subjects exposed to, actively infected with, or recovered from COVID-19. The repertoires were released in a freely available public database intended as a resource for research on the immune response to SARS-CoV-2. A de-identified subject ID, COVID-19 status, age in years and sex were almost always included in the sample metadata. The paper's findings and limits, for the study overall: Clinical and demographic metadata were provided uncurated, with the amount varying by source and participant.

Each collaborating institution followed its own protocols to collect whole blood in K2EDTA tubes. For TCRbeta analysis, collaborators shipped samples as frozen whole blood, isolated PBMCs, or DNA extracted from either of those sample types. TCRbeta CDR3 regions were amplified from genomic DNA by means of the immunoSEQ Assay, a bias-controlled multiplex PCR. Per the original workflow: The number of nucleated cells in each sample was estimated from the amplification of reference gene primers within the assay. Sequence reads were collapsed and filtered to measure the absolute abundance of every unique TCRbeta CDR3 rearrangement. For each sample, productive Simpson clonality was calculated as the square root of Simpson's diversity index across productive rearrangements. What TCRdb holds here is the immuneACCESS table cut down to in-frame rearrangements. Part of the clones is not present; checked against another copy, under half of the missing clones reflect an unresolved V gene, and the others are unexplained. Clonal size and the V and J genes are those of that table, whereas D and trimming came from the DNA. This sample holds about 240,000 clones; roughly 80% were observed only once. The top ten constitute under 15% of the sample.

For this clone: Its cognate antigen has yet to be identified. No qualities accompany the bases; no much larger clone lies one base away.

The V end loses 6 bases and the J end loses 8 bases, and a stretch of 17 bases separates them. The cysteine opens and the phenylalanine closes a CDR3 of 15 amino acids. This entry keeps only the CDR3 DNA: 45 bases, framed from base 1. CDR1 and CDR2 (MNHEY, SMNVEV) derive from the germline V gene (reference sequence). The source of this sequence is a woman aged 60-75 years with active or convalescent COVID-19. The sample consisted of peripheral blood. This sequence uses TRBV27 and TRBJ1-6, with no confident D gene call. The CDR3 protein is CASREERSRDSPLHF. The nucleotide sequence reads TGTGCCAGCAGGGAGGAAAGGAGTCGGGATTCACCCCTCCACTTT.